The sequence of this T cell receptor (beta chain) was determined in a study of naive and memory T cell subsets. V shed 5 bases, J shed 8 bases, and the junction held 10 bases outside the gene matches. The CDR3 has 14 amino acids. Germline V gene data show CDR1 as MNHEY and CDR2 as SMNVEV (reference sequence). Amplification of ligated cDNA took four PCR rounds with SP2 and nested alpha and beta constant primers. MiXCR, run by TCRdb on the UMI-ligation and nested PCR reads, gives a single entry per CDR3 protein. The sample carries 30,000 to 35,000 distinct CDR3 sequences, under 8.5% recorded once. This clonotype appeared many times. Its specificity is not known. Treatment noted: skin biopsy from PPD injection site in Mantoux-positive individual. TCR cDNA received a 3' ligated oligonucleotide that carried a UMI. Unsorted total RNA, roughly 1 to 1000 ng, was DNase treated before reverse transcription. Points from the study as a whole: Far more TCRs reportedly came from tuberculin skin test site biopsies.

V gene TRBV27 combines with J gene TRBJ1-2; 8 nucleotides align to TRBD1. The TCR sequence derives from an adult in good health. The source material was skin, sampled from a tuberculin skin test site. CDR3 nucleotide sequence: TGTGCCAGCAGTGTAAAACGGACAGGGTTCGGCTACACCTTC. It translates to CASSVKRTGFGYTF.